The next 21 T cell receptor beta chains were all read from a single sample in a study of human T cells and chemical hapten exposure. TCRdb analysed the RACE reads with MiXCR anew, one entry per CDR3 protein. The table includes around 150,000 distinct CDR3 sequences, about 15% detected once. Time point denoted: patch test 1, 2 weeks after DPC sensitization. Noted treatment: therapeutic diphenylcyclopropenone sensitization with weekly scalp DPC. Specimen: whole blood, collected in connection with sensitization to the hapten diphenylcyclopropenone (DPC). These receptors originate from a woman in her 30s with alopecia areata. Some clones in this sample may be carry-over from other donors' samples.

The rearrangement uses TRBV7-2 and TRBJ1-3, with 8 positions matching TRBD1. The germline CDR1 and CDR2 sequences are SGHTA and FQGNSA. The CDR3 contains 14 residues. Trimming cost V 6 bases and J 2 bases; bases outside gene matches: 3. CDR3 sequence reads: CASSRTGTGNTIYF. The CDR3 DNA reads TGTGCCAGCAGTCGGACAGGGACTGGAAACACCATATATTTT.

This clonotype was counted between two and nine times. The CDR3 DNA reads TGTGCCAGCCGGGGCCAGATGAACACTGAAGCTTTCTTT. Protein product: CASRGQMNTEAFF. The chain has TRBV28 and TRBJ1-1; TRBD1 might be the D (5 bases). The V gene's germline CDR1 is MDHEN and CDR2 SYDVKM. Trimming cost V 8 bases and J 0 bases, with 10 bases left between them. This CDR3 is 13 amino acids long. The entire variable domain, with the rest obtained from reference TRBV28 and TRBJ1-1, is as follows: DVKVTQSSRYLVKRTGEKVFLECVQDMDHENMFWYRQDPGLGLRLIYFSYDVKMKEKGDIPEGYSVSREKKERFSLILESASTNQTSMYLCASRGQMNTEAFFGQGTRLTVV.

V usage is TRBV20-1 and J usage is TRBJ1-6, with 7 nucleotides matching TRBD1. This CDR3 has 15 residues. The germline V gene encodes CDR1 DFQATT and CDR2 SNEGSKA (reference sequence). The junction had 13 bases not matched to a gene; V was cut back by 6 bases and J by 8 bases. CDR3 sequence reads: CSAGEWDRGDSPLHF. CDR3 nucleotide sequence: TGCAGTGCAGGAGAGTGGGACAGAGGGGATTCACCCCTCCACTTT.

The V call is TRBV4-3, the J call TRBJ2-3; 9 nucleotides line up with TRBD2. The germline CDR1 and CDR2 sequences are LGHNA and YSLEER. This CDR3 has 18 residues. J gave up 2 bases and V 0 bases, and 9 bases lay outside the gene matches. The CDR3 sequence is CASSQDRPSGAVTDTQYF. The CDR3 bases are TGCGCCAGCAGCCAAGATCGGCCTAGCGGGGCGGTCACAGATACGCAGTATTTT.

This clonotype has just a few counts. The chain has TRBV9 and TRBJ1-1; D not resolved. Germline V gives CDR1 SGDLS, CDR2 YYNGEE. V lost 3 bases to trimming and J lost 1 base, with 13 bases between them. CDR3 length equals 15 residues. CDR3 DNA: TGTGCCAGCAGCGCATCGCTGAGGAGGAACACTGAAGCTTTCTTT. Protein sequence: CASSASLRRNTEAFF.

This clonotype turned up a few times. The CDR3 reads CASSVRPSGSYEQYF. The CDR3 DNA follows: TGTGCCAGCAGCGTCCGCCCTAGCGGCTCCTACGAGCAGTACTTC. V is TRBV27 and J is TRBJ2-7; 7 bases are a match to TRBD2. Germline V CDR1 and CDR2: MNHEY, SMNVEV (reference sequence). V lost 6 bases and J lost 0; bases outside the gene matches: 8. The CDR3 runs to 15 residues.

CDR3 amino acids: CASSLTQFDVNYGYTF. CDR3 nucleotides: TGTGCCAGCAGTTTGACCCAATTCGACGTTAACTATGGCTACACCTTC. V is TRBV6-5 and J is TRBJ1-2; no reliable D call. The germline V gene has CDR1 MNHEY and CDR2 SVGAGI. The CDR3 loop spans 16 amino acids. Trimming pared 4 bases from V and 1 base from J, leaving 16 bases between.

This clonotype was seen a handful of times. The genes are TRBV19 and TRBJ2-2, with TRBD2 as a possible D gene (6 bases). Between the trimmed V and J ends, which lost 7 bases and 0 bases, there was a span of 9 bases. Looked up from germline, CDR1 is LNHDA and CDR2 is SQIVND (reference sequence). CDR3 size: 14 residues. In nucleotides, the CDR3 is TGTGCCAGTAAGGCTAGCGCGAACACCGGGGAGCTGTTTTTT. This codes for CASKASANTGELFF.

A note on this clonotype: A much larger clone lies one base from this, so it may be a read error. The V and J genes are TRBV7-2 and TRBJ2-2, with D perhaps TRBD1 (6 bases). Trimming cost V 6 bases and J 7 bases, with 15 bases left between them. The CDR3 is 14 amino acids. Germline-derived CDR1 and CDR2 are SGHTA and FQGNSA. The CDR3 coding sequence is TGTGCCAGCAGACTGATAGGGGGAAGCGGGGAGCTGTTTTTT. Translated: CASRLIGGSGELFF.

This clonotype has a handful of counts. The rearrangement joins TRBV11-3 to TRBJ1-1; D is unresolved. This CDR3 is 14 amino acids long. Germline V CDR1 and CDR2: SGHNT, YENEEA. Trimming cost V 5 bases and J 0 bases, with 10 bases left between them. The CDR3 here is CASSQITVNTEAFF. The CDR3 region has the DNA TGTGCCAGCAGCCAAATAACTGTGAACACTGAAGCTTTCTTT.

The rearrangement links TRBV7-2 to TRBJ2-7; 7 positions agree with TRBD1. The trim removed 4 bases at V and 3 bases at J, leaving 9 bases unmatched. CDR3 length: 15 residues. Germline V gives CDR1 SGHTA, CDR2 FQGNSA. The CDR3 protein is CASSSRTGSFYEQYF. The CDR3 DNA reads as TGTGCCAGCAGCTCCCGGACAGGAAGCTTCTACGAGCAGTACTTC. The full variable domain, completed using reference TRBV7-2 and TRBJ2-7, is GAGVSQSPSNKVTEKGKDVELRCDPISGHTALYWYRQSLGQGLEFLIYFQGNSAPDKSGLPSDRFSAERTGGSVSTLTIQRTQQEDSAVYLCASSSRTGSFYEQYFGPGTRLTVT.

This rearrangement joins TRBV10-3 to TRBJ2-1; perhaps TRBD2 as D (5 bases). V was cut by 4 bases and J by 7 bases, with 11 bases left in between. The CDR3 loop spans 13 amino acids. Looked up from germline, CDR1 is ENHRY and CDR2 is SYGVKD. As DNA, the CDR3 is TGTGCCATCAGTGGAACTAGTTTAAATGAGCAGTTCTTC. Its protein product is CAISGTSLNEQFF.

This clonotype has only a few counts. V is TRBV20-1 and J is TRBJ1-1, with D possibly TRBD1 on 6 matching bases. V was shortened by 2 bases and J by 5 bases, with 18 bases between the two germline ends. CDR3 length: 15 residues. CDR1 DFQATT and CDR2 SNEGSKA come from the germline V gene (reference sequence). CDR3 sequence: CSARPFGGRGTEAFF. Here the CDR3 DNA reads TGCAGTGCTAGACCTTTCGGGGGCAGGGGAACTGAAGCTTTCTTT.

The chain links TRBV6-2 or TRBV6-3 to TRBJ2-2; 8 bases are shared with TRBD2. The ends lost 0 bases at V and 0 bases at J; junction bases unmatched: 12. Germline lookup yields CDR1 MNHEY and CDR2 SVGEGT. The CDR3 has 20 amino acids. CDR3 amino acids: CASSYSTVRGLGTNTGELFF. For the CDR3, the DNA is TGTGCCAGCAGTTACTCTACCGTAAGGGGACTAGGGACGAACACCGGGGAGCTGTTTTTT.

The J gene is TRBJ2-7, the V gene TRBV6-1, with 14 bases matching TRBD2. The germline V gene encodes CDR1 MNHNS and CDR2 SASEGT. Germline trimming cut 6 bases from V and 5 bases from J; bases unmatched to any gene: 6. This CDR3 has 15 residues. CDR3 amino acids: CASSSPGLAGDEQYF. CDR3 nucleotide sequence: TGTGCCAGCAGCTCGCCGGGACTAGCGGGAGACGAGCAGTACTTC.

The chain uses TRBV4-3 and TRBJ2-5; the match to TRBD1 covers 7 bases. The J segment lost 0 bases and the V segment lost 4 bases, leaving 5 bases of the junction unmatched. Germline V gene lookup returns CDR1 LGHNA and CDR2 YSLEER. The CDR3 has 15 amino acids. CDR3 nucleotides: TGCGCCAGCAGCCCACTGACAGGGCACCAAGAGACCCAGTACTTC. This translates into CASSPLTGHQETQYF.

CDR3 residues: CASSTGQITDTQYF. CDR3 nucleotide sequence: TGTGCCAGCAGCACCGGACAAATAACAGATACGCAGTATTTT. This chain connects TRBV11-3 to TRBJ2-3, with D perhaps matching TRBD1 (5 bases). The CDR3 is 14 residues long. V lost 5 bases, J lost 3 bases, and 12 bases lay in between. Germline assignment: CDR1 SGHNT and CDR2 YENEEA.

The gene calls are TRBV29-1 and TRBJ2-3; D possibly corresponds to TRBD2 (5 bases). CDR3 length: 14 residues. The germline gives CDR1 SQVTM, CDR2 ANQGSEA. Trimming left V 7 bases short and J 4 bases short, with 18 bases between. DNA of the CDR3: TGCAGCGGGGTAGTCCCCACCGGGGCAGATACGCAGTATTTT. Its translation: CSGVVPTGADTQYF.

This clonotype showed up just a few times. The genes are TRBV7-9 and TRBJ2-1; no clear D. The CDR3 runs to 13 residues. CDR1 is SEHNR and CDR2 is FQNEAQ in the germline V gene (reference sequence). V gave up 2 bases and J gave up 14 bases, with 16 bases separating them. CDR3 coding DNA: TGTGCCAGCAGCTTAAATAATGAATACCGAGAGTTCTTC. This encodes CASSLNNEYREFF.

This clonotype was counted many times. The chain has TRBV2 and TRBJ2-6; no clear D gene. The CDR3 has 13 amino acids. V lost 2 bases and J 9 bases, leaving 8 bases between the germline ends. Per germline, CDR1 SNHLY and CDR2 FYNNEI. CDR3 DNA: TGTGCCAGCAGTGAAAGGATTCTCAACGTCCTGACTTTC. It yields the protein CASSERILNVLTF.

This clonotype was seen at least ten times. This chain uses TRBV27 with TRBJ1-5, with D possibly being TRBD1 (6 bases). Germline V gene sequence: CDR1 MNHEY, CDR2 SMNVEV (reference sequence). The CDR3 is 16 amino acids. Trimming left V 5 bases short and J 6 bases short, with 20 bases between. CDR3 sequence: CASSPGAGASSQPQHF. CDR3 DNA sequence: TGTGCCAGCAGTCCAGGGGCAGGGGCATCTAGTCAGCCCCAGCATTTT.